Sequencing of this TCR beta chain was carried out in a study of T cells after yellow fever vaccination. This clonotype was counted at least ten times. Via MiXCR, TCRdb re-called the 5' RACE reads, giving one row per CDR3 protein. The sample gives more than 250,000 distinct CDR3 sequences, about 6.6% of which show up once; around 17% is in the top ten. The CDR3 sequence is 11 residues long. With 5 bases removed from V and 11 bases from J, the gap between germline ends came to 10 bases. Here the sequenced sample was PBMCs, taken more than 40 days after the first yellow fever vaccination. The chain couples TRBV12-3 or TRBV12-4 to TRBJ1-3; no reliable D call. The sequence was obtained from a man between 18 and 35 years old who received the YFV17D yellow fever vaccine. CDR3 residues: CASSRLSAIYF. The CDR3 coding sequence is TGTGCCAGCAGTAGACTTAGCGCCATATATTTT.